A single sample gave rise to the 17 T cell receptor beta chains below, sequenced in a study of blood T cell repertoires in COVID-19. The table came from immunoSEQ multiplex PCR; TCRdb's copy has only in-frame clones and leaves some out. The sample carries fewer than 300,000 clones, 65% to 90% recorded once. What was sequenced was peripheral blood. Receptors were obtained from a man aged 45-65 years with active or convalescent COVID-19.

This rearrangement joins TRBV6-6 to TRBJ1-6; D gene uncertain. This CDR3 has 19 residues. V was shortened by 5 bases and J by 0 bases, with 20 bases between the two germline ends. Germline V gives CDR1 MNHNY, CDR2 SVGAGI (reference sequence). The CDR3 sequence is CASSPGSPFTGSYNSPLHF. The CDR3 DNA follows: TGTGCCAGCAGTCCCGGGTCTCCCTTCACCGGCTCCTATAATTCACCCCTCCACTTT.

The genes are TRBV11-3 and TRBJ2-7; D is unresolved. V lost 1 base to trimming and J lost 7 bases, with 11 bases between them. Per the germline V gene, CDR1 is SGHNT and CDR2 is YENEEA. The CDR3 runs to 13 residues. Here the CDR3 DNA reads TGTGCCAGCAGCTTAGGTCATCCCGGGGAGCAGTACTTC. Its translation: CASSLGHPGEQYF. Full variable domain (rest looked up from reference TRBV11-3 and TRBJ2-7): EAGVVQSPRYKIIEKKQPVAFWCNPISGHNTLYWYLQNLGQGPELLIRYENEEAVDDSQLPKDRFSAERLKGVDSTLKIQPAELGDSAVYLCASSLGHPGEQYFGPGTRLTVT.

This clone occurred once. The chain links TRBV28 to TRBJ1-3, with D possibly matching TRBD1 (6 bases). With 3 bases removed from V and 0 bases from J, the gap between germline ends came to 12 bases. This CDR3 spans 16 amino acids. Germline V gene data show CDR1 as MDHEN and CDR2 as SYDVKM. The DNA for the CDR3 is TGTGCCAGCAGTTTGCCCGCCAGGGGCTCTGGAAACACCATATATTTT. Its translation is CASSLPARGSGNTIYF.

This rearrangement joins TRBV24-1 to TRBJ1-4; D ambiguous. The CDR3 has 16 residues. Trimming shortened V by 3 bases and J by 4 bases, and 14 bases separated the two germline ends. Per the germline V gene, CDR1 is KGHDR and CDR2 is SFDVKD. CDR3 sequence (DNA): TGTGCCACCAGTGATGTGGGCCCTGGAGGTAATGAAAAACTGTTTTTT. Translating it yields CATSDVGPGGNEKLFF.

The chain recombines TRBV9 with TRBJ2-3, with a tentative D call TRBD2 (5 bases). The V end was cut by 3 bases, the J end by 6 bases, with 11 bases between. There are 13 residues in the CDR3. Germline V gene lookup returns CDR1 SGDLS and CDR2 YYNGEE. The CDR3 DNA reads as TGTGCCAGCAGCGCGAGGGATGGGGATACGCAGTATTTT. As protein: CASSARDGDTQYF.

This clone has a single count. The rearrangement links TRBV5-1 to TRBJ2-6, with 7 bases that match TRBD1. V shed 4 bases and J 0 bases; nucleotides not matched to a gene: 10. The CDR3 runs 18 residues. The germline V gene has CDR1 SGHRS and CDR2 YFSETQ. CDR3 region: CASSRGQELFSGANVLTF. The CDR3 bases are TGCGCCAGCAGCCGTGGACAGGAATTATTCTCTGGGGCCAACGTCCTGACTTTC.

The CDR3 loop is CASSLGRLAGFYEQYF. The CDR3 nucleotides are TGTGCCAGCAGCTTAGGACGCCTAGCGGGATTCTACGAGCAGTACTTC. The chain combines TRBV11-1 with TRBJ2-7, with 9 bases matching TRBD2. The junction had 7 bases not matched to a gene; V was cut back by 1 base and J by 3 bases. The CDR3 loop spans 16 amino acids. Germline CDR1 is SGHAT and CDR2 is FQDESV (reference sequence).

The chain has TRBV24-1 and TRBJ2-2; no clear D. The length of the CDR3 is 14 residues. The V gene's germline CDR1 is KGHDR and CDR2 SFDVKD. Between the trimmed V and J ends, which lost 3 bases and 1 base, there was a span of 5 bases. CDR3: CATSDTMNTGELFF. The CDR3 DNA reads TGTGCCACCAGTGATACAATGAACACCGGGGAGCTGTTTTTT.

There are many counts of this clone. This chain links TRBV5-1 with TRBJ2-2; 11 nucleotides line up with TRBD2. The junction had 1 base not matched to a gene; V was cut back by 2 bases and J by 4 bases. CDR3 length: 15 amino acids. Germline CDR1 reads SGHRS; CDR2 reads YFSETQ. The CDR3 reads CASSFSGRATGELFF. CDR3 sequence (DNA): TGCGCCAGCAGCTTTAGCGGGAGGGCCACCGGGGAGCTGTTTTTT.

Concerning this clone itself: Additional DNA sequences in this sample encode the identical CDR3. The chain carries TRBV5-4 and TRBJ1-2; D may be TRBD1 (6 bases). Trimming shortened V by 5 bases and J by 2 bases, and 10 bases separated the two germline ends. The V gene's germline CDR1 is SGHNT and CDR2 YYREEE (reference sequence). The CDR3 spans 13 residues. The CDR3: CASSLQGNYGYTF. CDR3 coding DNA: TGTGCCAGCAGTTTACAGGGAAACTATGGCTACACCTTC. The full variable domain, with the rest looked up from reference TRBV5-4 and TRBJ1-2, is ETGVTQSPTHLIKTRGQQVTLRCSSQSGHNTVSWYQQALGQGPQFIFQYYREEENGRGNFPPRFSGLQFPNYSSELNVNALELDDSALYLCASSLQGNYGYTFGSGTRLTVV.

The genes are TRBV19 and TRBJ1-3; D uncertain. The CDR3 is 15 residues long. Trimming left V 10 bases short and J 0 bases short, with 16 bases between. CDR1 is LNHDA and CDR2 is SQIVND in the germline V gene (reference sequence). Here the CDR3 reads CATHSWANSGNTIYF. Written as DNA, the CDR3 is TGTGCCACCCATTCTTGGGCGAACTCTGGAAACACCATATATTTT.

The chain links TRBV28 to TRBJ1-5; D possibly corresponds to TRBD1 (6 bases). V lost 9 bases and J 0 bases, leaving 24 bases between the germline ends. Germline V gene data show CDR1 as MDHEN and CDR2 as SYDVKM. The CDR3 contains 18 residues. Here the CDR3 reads CASNSRDKVGYSNQPQHF. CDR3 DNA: TGTGCCAGTAATAGTCGGGACAAGGTAGGATATAGCAATCAGCCCCAGCATTTT. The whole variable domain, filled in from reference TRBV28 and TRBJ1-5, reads DVKVTQSSRYLVKRTGEKVFLECVQDMDHENMFWYRQDPGLGLRLIYFSYDVKMKEKGDIPEGYSVSREKKERFSLILESASTNQTSMYLCASNSRDKVGYSNQPQHFGDGTRLSIL.

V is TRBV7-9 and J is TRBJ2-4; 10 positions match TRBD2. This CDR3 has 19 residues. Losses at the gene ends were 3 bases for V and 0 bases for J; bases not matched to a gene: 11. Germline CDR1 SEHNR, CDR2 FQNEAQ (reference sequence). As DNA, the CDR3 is TGTGCCAGCAGCTTCGAAGCGGGAGGGAGGGGATCAGCCAAAAACATTCAGTACTTC. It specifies CASSFEAGGRGSAKNIQYF.

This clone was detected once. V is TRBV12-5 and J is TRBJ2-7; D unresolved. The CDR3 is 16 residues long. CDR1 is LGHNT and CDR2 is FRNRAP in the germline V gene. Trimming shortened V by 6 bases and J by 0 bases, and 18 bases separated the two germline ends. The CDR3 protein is CASGILTSGFSYEQYF. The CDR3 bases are TGTGCTAGTGGCATTCTCACTTCGGGTTTCTCCTACGAGCAGTACTTC. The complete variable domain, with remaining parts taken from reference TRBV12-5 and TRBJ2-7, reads DARVTQTPRHKVTEMGQEVTMRCQPILGHNTVFWYRQTMMQGLELLAYFRNRAPLDDSGMPKDRFSAEMPDATLATLKIQPSEPRDSAVYFCASGILTSGFSYEQYFGPGTRLTVT.

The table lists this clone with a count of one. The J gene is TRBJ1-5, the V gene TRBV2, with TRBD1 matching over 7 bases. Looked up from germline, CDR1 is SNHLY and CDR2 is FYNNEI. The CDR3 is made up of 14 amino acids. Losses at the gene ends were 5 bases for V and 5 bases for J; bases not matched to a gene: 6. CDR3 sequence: CASSRQGLDQPQHF. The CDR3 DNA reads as TGTGCCAGCAGTAGACAGGGTTTGGATCAGCCCCAGCATTTT.

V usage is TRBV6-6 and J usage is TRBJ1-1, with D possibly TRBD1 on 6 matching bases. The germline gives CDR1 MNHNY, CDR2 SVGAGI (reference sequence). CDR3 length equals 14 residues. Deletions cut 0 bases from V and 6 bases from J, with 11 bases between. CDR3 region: CASSYSLGAAEAFF. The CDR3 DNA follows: TGTGCCAGCAGTTACTCACTGGGGGCGGCTGAAGCTTTCTTT.

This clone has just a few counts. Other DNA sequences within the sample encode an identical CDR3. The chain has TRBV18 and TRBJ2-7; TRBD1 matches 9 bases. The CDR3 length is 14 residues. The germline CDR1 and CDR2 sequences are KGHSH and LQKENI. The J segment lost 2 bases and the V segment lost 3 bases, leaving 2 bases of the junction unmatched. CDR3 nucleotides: TGTGCCAGCTCACCGGGACAGGGTCCCTACGAGCAGTACTTC. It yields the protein CASSPGQGPYEQYF.